This entry features one T cell receptor (beta chain) sequence. This clonotype was recorded a few times. Its antigen is not yet known. No base quality values were provided; no much bigger clone lies one nucleotide off. Moderately to severely active disease, a Clinical Activity Score of at least 3, a NOSPECS grade of at least 4, and a duration under 3 months were present in ophthalmopathy patients. Exclusion was applied to patients with uncontrolled infections, other autoimmune diseases, pregnancy or lactation. Diagnoses relied on clinical symptoms, serum thyroxine and TRAb, thyroid ultrasound and orbital computed tomography. PBMCs were separated from around 9.1 ml of fresh peripheral blood using Ficoll-Paque density gradient centrifugation. Total RNA was extracted using Trizol reagent, and RNA quality was assessed on an Agilent 2100 Bioanalyzer. From the cysteine up to the phenylalanine, the CDR3 has a length of 10 residues. This entry keeps only the CDR3 DNA: 30 bases, framed from base 1. The germline ends are 3 bases apart after V is trimmed by 3 bases and J by 6 bases. CDR1 SNHLY and CDR2 FYNNEI were looked up in the germline V gene.

These data belong to a study of T cells in Graves' hyperthyroidism and ophthalmopathy (dated by TCRdb to between 2018 and 2021). With regard to the full study: Peripheral blood was collected at initial diagnosis, before any treatment. To identify distinguishing TCR V-J signatures, a discovery cohort of 100 patients was used, comprising under 45 with Graves' ophthalmopathy and around 57 with stable Graves' hyperthyroidism. Prospective prediction of ophthalmopathy was tested in an independent validation cohort of about 19 hyperthyroidism patients and 15 to 17 patients who later progressed to ophthalmopathy. The 85 to 100 discovery patients were divided at random into training and test sets in a 7:3 ratio. The study also compared thyroid tissue and blood T-cell repertoires from a handful of Graves' hyperthyroidism patients. Once sampling was done, hyperthyroidism patients were given methimazole at a starting dose of 30 mg daily, whereas ophthalmopathy patients were given high-dose intravenous methylprednisolone. According to the paper, TCR Vbeta CDR3 sequencing was carried out on 135 peripheral blood samples, which came from 40 to 45 ophthalmopathy, under 85 hyperthyroidism and roughly 17 progressor patients.

The paper's findings and limits, for the study overall: A 13 V-J signature model separated ophthalmopathy from stable hyperthyroidism, with approximately 87% sensitivity and roughly 82% specificity in cross-validation and 80%/75% in testing. Most expanded thyroid clonotypes (frequency above 0.001) were also found in blood, which suggests that blood repertoires may mirror thyroid immune responses. In validation, the model predicted progression to ophthalmopathy with 60% to 71% sensitivity and less than 80% specificity, a median of about 6.7 months before onset. Sample size was not statistically predetermined, and investigators were not blinded to group allocation.

The TCR beta CDR3 regions were amplified from RNA transcripts. The TCR CDR3 was subjected to a first round of RT-PCR using the HTBI primer set and the Qiagen OneStep RT-PCR kit. Libraries were constructed in a second round of multiplex PCR, after which size selection and purification were performed. The libraries were sequenced on an Illumina HiSeq2000 using paired-end 100 bp reads. The paper's processing steps were these. Raw data were processed with SOAPnuke, discarding reads with adapters, uncalled bases, mean Phred below 15, or no exact constant-primer or identifier match. COPE v1.2.5 was used to merge high-quality paired reads, and clonotypes were defined as unique nucleotide sequences. Clonotypes were aligned to IMGT TRBV, TRBD and TRBJ reference segments using MiTCR v1.1. The analysis was restricted to V-J combinations with a frequency above 0.0001, which together covered 98% to 99.2% of the repertoires. A TCS score was defined as the ratio between F50 (clonal expansion) and ExV (chaos), using BLOSUM62-based TCRdist between CDR3 peptides within each V-J. Welch's t-statistics and random forest reduced roughly 500 V-J features to about 13, which were used in a naive Bayes classifier (R e1071). The raw public data were reprocessed by TCRdb itself: fastp quality trimming at Q25, MiXCR clonotype calling, in-frame beta chains only. A single entry per CDR3 protein holds the most common genes and DNA from its merged rows. What appears here as the V and J calls and clone size reflects TCRdb's work, not the paper's. The sample yields about 640,000 distinct CDR3 sequences; roughly 20% were counted once. Under 35% of the sample lies in the top ten.

This receptor chain uses TRBV2 and TRBJ2-7, with the D gene not confidently named. Sequencing input: blood. The receptor's source is a young man with Graves' ophthalmopathy. The sequence in DNA is TGTGCCAGCAGTGATATCGAGCAGTACTTC. Its protein is CASSDIEQYF. Joined to the reference TRBV2 and TRBJ2-7 proteins, this CDR3 gives the full variable domain: EPEVTQTPSHQVTQMGQEVILRCVPISNHLYFYWYRQILGQKVEFLVSFYNNEISEKSEIFDDQFSVERPDGSNFTLKIRSTKLEDSAMYFCASSDIEQYFGPGTRLTVT.